This T cell receptor (beta chain) was captured in a study of blood T cell repertoires in COVID-19. Study-wide context: T cells, B-cell-depleted T cells, or PBMCs supplied cDNA or gDNA.

The CDR3 is 17 residues long. J lost 4 bases, V lost 4 bases, and 10 bases had no gene match. Germline V gene sequence: CDR1 SEHNR, CDR2 FQNEAQ (reference sequence). TCRdb's table, derived via immunoSEQ multiplex PCR, lists solely in-frame clones and lacks some. The data hold 200,000 or so clones, with around four fifths observed a single time. V and J are TRBV7-9 and TRBJ2-2; TRBD2 agrees at 9 bases. The clonotype was recovered from a woman aged 25 to 39 with acute or convalescent COVID-19. The sample taken for sequencing was peripheral blood. CDR3 in amino acids: CASSSKIQRGVTGELFF. CDR3 nucleotides: TGTGCCAGCAGCTCCAAAATCCAGCGGGGGGTCACCGGGGAGCTGTTTTTT.